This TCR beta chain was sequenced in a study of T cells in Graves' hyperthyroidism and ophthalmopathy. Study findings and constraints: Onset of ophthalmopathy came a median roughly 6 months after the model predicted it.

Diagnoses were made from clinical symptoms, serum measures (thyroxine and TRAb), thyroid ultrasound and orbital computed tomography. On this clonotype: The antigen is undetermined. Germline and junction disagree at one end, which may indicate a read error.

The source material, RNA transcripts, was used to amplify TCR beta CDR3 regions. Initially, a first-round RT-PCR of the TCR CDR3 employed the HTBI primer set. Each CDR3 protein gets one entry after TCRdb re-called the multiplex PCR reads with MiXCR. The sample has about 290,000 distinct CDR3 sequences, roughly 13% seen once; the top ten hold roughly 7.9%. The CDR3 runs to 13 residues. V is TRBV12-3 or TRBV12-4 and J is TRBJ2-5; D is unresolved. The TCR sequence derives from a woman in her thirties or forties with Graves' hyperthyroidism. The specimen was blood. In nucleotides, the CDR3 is TGTGCCATCAGTGAGGAGATGCAAGAGACCCAGTACTTC. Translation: CAISEEMQETQYF.